The sequence of this TCR beta chain was determined in a study of long-term antiretroviral therapy in people with HIV. As for the study in general: The earliest samples predate the 2015 immediate-ART recommendation by about a decade.

HIV-positive participants all received treatment in the United States. The study used samples holding about 0.9-11 million cryopreserved PBMC before DNA extraction. The CDR3 is made up of 14 amino acids. Germline values: CDR1 MDHEN, CDR2 SYDVKM. The V end lost 3 bases, the J end lost 0 bases, and 8 bases lay between the germline ends. Whole-study results and caveats: ART adherence, viral resistance and therapy changes went undocumented.

Researchers ran immunoSEQ v3.0 at survey level. Clones were read by immunoSEQ multiplex PCR, and TCRdb kept only the in-frame ones, dropping some. The table records 20,000 or so clones, around 86% of them present only once. Worth noting for this clone: What it binds is not known.

The specimen comprised unsorted PBMCs, sampled at the start of antiretroviral therapy, before treatment. This clonotype was sampled from a woman aged 18-29 years with HIV. This chain uses TRBV28 with TRBJ1-1; D unresolved. The CDR3: CASSFAGLNTEAFF. The CDR3 DNA sequence: TGTGCCAGCAGTTTCGCCGGACTGAACACTGAAGCTTTCTTT.